The 7 T cell receptor beta chains below all came from one sample that was sequenced in a study of T cells in Graves' hyperthyroidism and ophthalmopathy. Amplified regions were TCR beta CDR3 sequences from RNA transcripts. The HTBI set primed first-round TCR CDR3 RT-PCR. One entry per CDR3 protein results from TCRdb running MiXCR on the multiplex PCR reads. Of 550,000 to 600,000 distinct CDR3 sequences in the sample, 16% were seen once. The sequencing input was blood. The receptors were gathered from a woman aged 18-30 years with Graves' hyperthyroidism.

This clonotype was observed a few times. One end of the junction does not line up with germline, which may come from a read error. The rearrangement links TRBV29-1 to TRBJ1-2; the D gene is possibly TRBD1 (6 bases). This CDR3 contains 12 residues. Germline CDR1 SQVTM, CDR2 ANQGSEA. CDR3 loop: CCVVPGVDGYTF. CDR3 sequence (DNA): TGCTGCGTGGTGCCAGGGGTGGATGGCTACACCTTC.

This clonotype was observed many times. The V call is TRBV6-1, the J call TRBJ2-3; 8 bases fit TRBD1. Per germline, CDR1 MNHNS and CDR2 SASEGT. This CDR3 region has 17 residues. Trimming cost V 0 bases and J 4 bases; bases outside gene matches: 9. The CDR3 spells CASSEALGTGGADTQYF. The CDR3, as DNA: TGTGCCAGCAGTGAAGCGCTCGGTACAGGGGGAGCAGATACGCAGTATTTT.

This clonotype was counted ten times or more. This chain connects TRBV6-1 to TRBJ1-1, with 7 bases identical to TRBD1. The trim removed 4 bases at V and 1 base at J, leaving 9 bases unmatched. Germline loops: CDR1 MNHNS, CDR2 SASEGT. The CDR3 loop spans 16 amino acids. CDR3 bases: TGTGCCAGCAGTGGCTCACTGACAGGGCAGAACACTGAAGCTTTCTTT. The encoded protein is CASSGSLTGQNTEAFF.

Of note for this clonotype: A single base separates this from a much larger clone, so it may be a read error. This chain connects TRBV28 to TRBJ2-7, with a weak D call TRBD1 (6 bases). CDR3 length: 14 amino acids. Per the germline V gene, CDR1 is MDHEN and CDR2 is SYDVKM. The V gene lost 5 bases and the J gene lost 4 bases, with 15 bases spanning the gap. The CDR3 spells CASSIFRGRYEQYF. The DNA for the CDR3 is TGTGCCAGCAGTATCTTCAGGGGCCGGTACGAGCAGTACTTC.

This clonotype showed up just a few times. This chain joins TRBV6-1 and TRBJ2-3, with D possibly being TRBD1 or TRBD2 (5 bases each). Germline V gives CDR1 MNHNS, CDR2 SASEGT. Trimming took off 7 bases at V and 0 bases at J, with 8 bases between the two ends. The CDR3 is 13 residues long. This CDR3 is CASIRDSTDTQYF. The CDR3 region has the DNA TGTGCCAGCATTCGGGACAGCACAGATACGCAGTATTTT.

V and J are TRBV7-8 and TRBJ1-5; TRBD1 is a possible D gene (5 bases). The length of the CDR3 is 16 residues. V was cut by 7 bases and J by 3 bases, with 19 bases left in between. Germline CDR1 is SGHVS and CDR2 is FQNEAQ. The CDR3 here is CASTPLGTATNQPQHF. As DNA, the CDR3 is TGTGCCAGCACCCCTTTGGGGACTGCGACCAATCAGCCCCAGCATTTT. Full variable domain (rest looked up from reference TRBV7-8 and TRBJ1-5): GAGVSQSPRYKVAKRGQDVALRCDPISGHVSLFWYQQALGQGPEFLTYFQNEAQLDKSGLPSDRFFAERPEGSVSTLKIQRTQQEDSAVYLCASTPLGTATNQPQHFGDGTRLSIL.

This clonotype was observed a few times. The J gene is TRBJ1-3, the V gene TRBV27; D possibly corresponds to TRBD1 (5 bases). V lost 2 bases and J lost 0, with 11 bases in between. CDR1 is MNHEY, CDR2 SMNVEV, per germline (reference sequence). The CDR3 contains 16 residues. This CDR3 reads CASSLVGPRSGNTIYF. The CDR3, as DNA: TGTGCCAGCAGTTTAGTGGGGCCTCGCTCTGGAAACACCATATATTTT.